One sample yielded the 9 T cell receptor beta chains listed below, sequenced in a study of cytomegalovirus exposure and HLA in healthy donors. PCR employed 60 Vbeta and 13 Jbeta primers. Method: immunoSEQ multiplex PCR; TCRdb's copy keeps in-frame clones and lacks some. The table shows approximately 190,000 clones, with around 86% occurring only once. The sequenced sample consisted of PBMCs. The receptors stem from a man aged 30 to 39 in good health and CMV-seronegative.

V usage is TRBV9 and J usage is TRBJ1-4; TRBD1 agrees at 10 bases. Losses at the gene ends were 4 bases for V and 4 bases for J; bases not matched to a gene: 7. Germline V gene sequence: CDR1 SGDLS, CDR2 YYNGEE. The length of the CDR3 is 16 residues. The CDR3 DNA reads TGTGCCAGCAGCCCCCGGGACAGGGGCTATAATGAAAAACTGTTTTTT. This codes for CASSPRDRGYNEKLFF.

V is TRBV29-1 and J is TRBJ2-7, with a tentative D call TRBD2 (6 bases). The V end lost 1 base, the J end lost 2 bases, and 12 bases lay between the germline ends. The CDR3 has 14 residues. CDR1 and CDR2 (germline): SQVTM, ANQGSEA. The CDR3 protein is CSVEVRGTPYEQYF. CDR3 bases: TGCAGCGTTGAAGTTCGGGGGACGCCCTACGAGCAGTACTTC.

The chain recombines TRBV2 with TRBJ2-3, with D uncertain. Germline CDR1 reads SNHLY; CDR2 reads FYNNEI. CDR3 length equals 15 residues. V gave up 5 bases and J gave up 3 bases, with 15 bases separating them. The CDR3 coding sequence is TGTGCCAGCAGTTTTGGGCAAGCCCTTACAGATACGCAGTATTTT. Protein product: CASSFGQALTDTQYF.

This rearrangement joins TRBV9 to TRBJ2-5; 11 bases agree with TRBD2. Germline values: CDR1 SGDLS, CDR2 YYNGEE. V dropped 4 bases and J dropped 10; count of bases not matched to a gene: 6. The CDR3 contains 13 residues. The DNA for the CDR3 is TGTGCCAGCAGCTTAGCGGGAGGGTTTGACCAGTACTTC. Protein sequence: CASSLAGGFDQYF.

This clone was seen a single time. The chain carries TRBV2 and TRBJ1-5, with 7 bases aligning to TRBD1. The CDR3 covers 15 residues. The J segment lost 5 bases and the V segment lost 7 bases, leaving 11 bases of the junction unmatched. Germline CDR1 reads SNHLY; CDR2 reads FYNNEI. The CDR3 sequence is CASTLEEGADQPQHF. CDR3 in DNA: TGTGCCAGCACCCTTGAGGAGGGGGCTGATCAGCCCCAGCATTTT.

CDR3 DNA sequence: TGTGCCAGCAGTTCCGGGTCGATCAACTATGGCTACACCTTC. Its protein product is CASSSGSINYGYTF. The rearrangement links TRBV27 to TRBJ1-2; D is ambiguous. This CDR3 comprises 14 residues. The V gene lost 4 bases and the J gene lost 2 bases, with 11 bases spanning the gap. Per the germline V gene, CDR1 is MNHEY and CDR2 is SMNVEV (reference sequence).

The chain has TRBV28 and TRBJ1-2; D gene ambiguous. This CDR3 contains 13 residues. The V gene's germline CDR1 is MDHEN and CDR2 SYDVKM. Trimming took off 4 bases at V and 4 bases at J, with 10 bases between the two ends. The CDR3 reads CASSSSGSYGYTF. The CDR3 DNA sequence: TGTGCCAGCAGTTCCTCGGGATCCTATGGCTACACCTTC.

The V call is TRBV7-2, the J call TRBJ2-1; D possibly corresponds to TRBD2 (5 bases). This CDR3 comprises 17 residues. Deletions cut 2 bases from V and 6 bases from J, with 20 bases between. Germline V gene lookup returns CDR1 SGHTA and CDR2 FQGNSA. CDR3 nucleotide sequence: TGTGCCAGCAGCTTAAATCTGAGGGCAGCCTACCTCAATGAGCAGTTCTTC. This encodes CASSLNLRAAYLNEQFF. Looking up the rest from reference TRBV7-2 and TRBJ2-1 gives the full variable domain: GAGVSQSPSNKVTEKGKDVELRCDPISGHTALYWYRQSLGQGLEFLIYFQGNSAPDKSGLPSDRFSAERTGGSVSTLTIQRTQQEDSAVYLCASSLNLRAAYLNEQFFGPGTRLTVL.

This clone was picked up one time. The rearrangement joins TRBV11-3 to TRBJ2-1, with D hard to call. Looked up from germline, CDR1 is SGHNT and CDR2 is YENEEA. V lost 1 base and J lost 6, with 13 bases in between. This CDR3 region has 15 residues. The CDR3: CASSLVGVGSNEQFF. Written as DNA, the CDR3 is TGTGCCAGCAGCTTAGTGGGTGTGGGCTCCAATGAGCAGTTCTTC.